This TCR beta chain was recorded in a study of T cell repertoires in cytomegalovirus infection. As for the study in general: Alongside well-studied HLA-B-restricted CMV epitopes, recently identified HLA-C-restricted CMV epitopes were also used. Both CMV infection and a matching HLA type were indicated by public TCR beta signatures. Whole-study results and caveats: The ex vivo response showed dominance by HLA-C-restricted CMV-specific TCR beta clonotypes.

The CDR3 sequence is 13 residues long. V lost 5 bases, J lost 2 bases, and 9 bases lay in between. Via MiXCR, TCRdb re-called the reads, giving one row per CDR3 protein. The sample carries 600,000 to 700,000 distinct CDR3 sequences, approximately 33% recorded once. This clonotype was seen repeatedly, ten times or more. Antigen unknown. The rearrangement links TRBV12-3 or TRBV12-4 to TRBJ1-2, with a tentative D call TRBD1 (6 bases). Sequenced here: cultured PBMCs, sampled from culture after CMV antigen stimulation. This clonotype originated in a human donor in good health (CMV status not recorded). Some clones in this sample may be carry-over from other donors' samples. The CDR3, as DNA: TGTGCCAGCAGTGCCGGGACAAACTATGGCTACACCTTC. Protein: CASSAGTNYGYTF.